This TCR beta chain was identified in a study of identical twins. Findings and caveats of the study: Beta out-of-frame twin sharing showed a weaker excess. Conclusions leaned on cross-sectional statistical analysis and did not track the same donors over time. Memory repertoires showed no such pattern, whereas abundant cord blood beta clonotypes carried fewer insertions.

V was clipped by 6 bases and J by 0 bases, with 6 bases between them. This CDR3 is built from 13 residues. CDR1 and CDR2 (germline): MDHEN, SYDVKM. TCRdb re-called the 5' RACE reads through MiXCR, storing one row per CDR3 protein. The sample has 700,000 to 950,000 distinct CDR3 sequences, around an eighth seen once; the top ten hold around 1.6%. Every sampled donor was Caucasian and healthy. As concerns this clonotype: What it binds is not known.

These data also featured in a second study, about yellow fever vaccine responses in identical twins.

The chain joins TRBV28 to TRBJ1-5; D unresolved. Sequenced: PBMCs. The clonotype comes from a young woman in good health. CDR3 sequence: CASRVYSNQPQHF. The CDR3 DNA is TGTGCCAGCAGAGTATATAGCAATCAGCCCCAGCATTTT.